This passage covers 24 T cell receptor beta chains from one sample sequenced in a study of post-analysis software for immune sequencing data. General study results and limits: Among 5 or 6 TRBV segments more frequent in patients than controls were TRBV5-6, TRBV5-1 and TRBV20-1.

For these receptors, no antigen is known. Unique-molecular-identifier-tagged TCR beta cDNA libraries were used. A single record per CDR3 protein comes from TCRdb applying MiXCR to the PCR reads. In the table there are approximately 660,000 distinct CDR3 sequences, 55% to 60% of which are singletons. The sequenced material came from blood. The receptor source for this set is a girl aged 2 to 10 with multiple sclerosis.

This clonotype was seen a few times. In nucleotides, the CDR3 is TGTGCCTGGAATAAAGACAGGGGACATAATCAGCCCCAGCATTTT. Amino acids: CAWNKDRGHNQPQHF. The J gene is TRBJ1-5, the V gene TRBV30, with 8 bases identical to TRBD1. The germline V gene encodes CDR1 GTSNPN and CDR2 SVGIG (reference sequence). With V trimmed by 4 bases and J by 4 bases, 9 bases remained unmatched. The CDR3 has 15 residues.

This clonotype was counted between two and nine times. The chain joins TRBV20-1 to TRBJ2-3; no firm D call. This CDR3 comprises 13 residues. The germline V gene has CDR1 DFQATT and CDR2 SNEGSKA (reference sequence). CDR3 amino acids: CSLTTRSTDTQYF. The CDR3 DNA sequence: TGCAGCCTTACGACCCGTAGCACAGATACGCAGTATTTT.

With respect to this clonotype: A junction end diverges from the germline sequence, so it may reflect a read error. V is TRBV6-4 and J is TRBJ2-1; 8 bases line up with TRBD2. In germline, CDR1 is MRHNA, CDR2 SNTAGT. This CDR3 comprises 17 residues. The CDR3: CASSDKSGGPTYNEQFF. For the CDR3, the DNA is TGTGCTAGCAGTGACAAAAGCGGGGGTCCAACCTACAATGAGCAGTTCTTC.

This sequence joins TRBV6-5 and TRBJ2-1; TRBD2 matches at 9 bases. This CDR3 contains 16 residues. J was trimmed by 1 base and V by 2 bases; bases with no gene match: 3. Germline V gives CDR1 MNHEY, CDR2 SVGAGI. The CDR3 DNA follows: TGTGCCAGCAGTTACCCTAGCGGGACTTCCTACAATGAGCAGTTCTTC. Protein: CASSYPSGTSYNEQFF.

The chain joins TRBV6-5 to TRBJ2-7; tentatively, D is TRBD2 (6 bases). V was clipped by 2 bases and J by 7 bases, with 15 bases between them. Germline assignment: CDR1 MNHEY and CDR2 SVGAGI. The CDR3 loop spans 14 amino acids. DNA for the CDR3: TGTGCCAGCAGTTACCAGTTTGATCGGGAGGAGCAGTACTTC. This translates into CASSYQFDREEQYF.

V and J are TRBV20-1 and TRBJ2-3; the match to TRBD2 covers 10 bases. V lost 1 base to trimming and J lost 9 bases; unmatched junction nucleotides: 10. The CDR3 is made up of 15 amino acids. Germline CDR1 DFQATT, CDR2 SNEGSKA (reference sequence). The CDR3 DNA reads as TGCAGTGCTAGAGCTCAGCGGGGGGGCTTGGTAACGCAGTATTTT. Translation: CSARAQRGGLVTQYF.

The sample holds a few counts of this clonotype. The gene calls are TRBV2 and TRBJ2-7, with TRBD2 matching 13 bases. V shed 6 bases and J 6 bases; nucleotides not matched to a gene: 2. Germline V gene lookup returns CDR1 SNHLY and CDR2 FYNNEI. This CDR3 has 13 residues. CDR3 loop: CASRGLAGAEQYF. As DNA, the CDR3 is TGTGCCAGCAGAGGACTAGCGGGAGCCGAGCAGTACTTC.

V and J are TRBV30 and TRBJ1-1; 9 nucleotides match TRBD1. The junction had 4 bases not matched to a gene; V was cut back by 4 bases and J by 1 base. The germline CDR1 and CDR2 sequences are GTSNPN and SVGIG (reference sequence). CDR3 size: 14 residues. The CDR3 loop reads CAWNPGQGNTEAFF. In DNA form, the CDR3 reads TGTGCCTGGAACCCGGGACAGGGGAACACTGAAGCTTTCTTT.

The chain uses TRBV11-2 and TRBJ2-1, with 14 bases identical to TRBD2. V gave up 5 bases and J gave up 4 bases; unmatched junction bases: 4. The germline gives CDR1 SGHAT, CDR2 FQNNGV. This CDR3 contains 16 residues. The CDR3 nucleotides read TGTGCCAGCAGCCGGGGACTAGCGGGAGTGTACAATGAGCAGTTCTTC. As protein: CASSRGLAGVYNEQFF.

The CDR3 bases are TGCAGTGCCATAATACTAGCAGATACGCAGTATTTT. Amino acids: CSAIILADTQYF. The chain has TRBV20-1 and TRBJ2-3, with D perhaps TRBD2 (5 bases). Trimming took 6 bases from V and 4 from J, leaving 11 bases between them. Germline lookup yields CDR1 DFQATT and CDR2 SNEGSKA (reference sequence). The CDR3 totals 12 residues.

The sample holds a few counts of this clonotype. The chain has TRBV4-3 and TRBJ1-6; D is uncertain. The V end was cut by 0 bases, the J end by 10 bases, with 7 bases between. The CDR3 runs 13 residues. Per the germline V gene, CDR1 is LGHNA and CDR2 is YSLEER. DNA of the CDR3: TGCGCCAGCAGCCAAGATCGGTACTCACCCCTCCACTTT. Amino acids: CASSQDRYSPLHF.

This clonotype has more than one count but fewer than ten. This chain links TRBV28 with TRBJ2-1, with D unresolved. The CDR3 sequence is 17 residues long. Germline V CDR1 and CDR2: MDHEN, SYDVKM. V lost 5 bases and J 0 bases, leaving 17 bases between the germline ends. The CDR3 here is CASSPRSTVYSYNEQFF. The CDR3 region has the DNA TGTGCCAGCAGTCCCCGTTCGACGGTGTACTCCTACAATGAGCAGTTCTTC.

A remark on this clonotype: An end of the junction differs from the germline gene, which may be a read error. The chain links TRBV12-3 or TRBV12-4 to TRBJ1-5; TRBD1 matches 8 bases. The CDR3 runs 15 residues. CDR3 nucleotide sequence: TGTGCCAGCAGTCTAGCCCCAGGGGGCACTCAGCCCCAGCATTTT. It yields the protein CASSLAPGGTQPQHF.

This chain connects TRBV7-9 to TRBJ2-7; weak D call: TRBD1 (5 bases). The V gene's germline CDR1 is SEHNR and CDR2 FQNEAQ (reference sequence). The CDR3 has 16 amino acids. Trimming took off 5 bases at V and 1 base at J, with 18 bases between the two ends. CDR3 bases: TGTGCCAGCAGCCCCCAAGGGCCCAGGGAATCCTACGAGCAGTACTTC. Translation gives CASSPQGPRESYEQYF.

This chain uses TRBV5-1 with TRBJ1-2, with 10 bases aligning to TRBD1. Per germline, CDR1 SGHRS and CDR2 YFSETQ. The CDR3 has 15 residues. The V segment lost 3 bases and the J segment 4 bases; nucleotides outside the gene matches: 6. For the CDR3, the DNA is TGCGCCAGCAGCTACGGACAGGGGGGAGGCTATGGCTACACCTTC. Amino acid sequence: CASSYGQGGGYGYTF.

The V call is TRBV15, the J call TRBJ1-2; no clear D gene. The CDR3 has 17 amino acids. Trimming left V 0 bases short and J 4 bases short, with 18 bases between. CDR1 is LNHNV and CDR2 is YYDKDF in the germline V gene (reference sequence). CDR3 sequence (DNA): TGTGCCACCAGCAGAGATGAGTATGTCACCCAAAGCTATGGCTACACCTTC. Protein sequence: CATSRDEYVTQSYGYTF.

The CDR3 sequence is CASGRAGTYEQYF. The CDR3 DNA follows: TGTGCCAGCGGGCGGGCAGGGACCTACGAGCAGTACTTC. The V gene is TRBV7-2, the J gene TRBJ2-7; possibly TRBD1 or TRBD2 for D (5 bases each). CDR3 length equals 13 residues. From germline, CDR1 is SGHTA and CDR2 FQGNSA. V dropped 8 bases and J dropped 2 bases, with 13 bases sitting between them.

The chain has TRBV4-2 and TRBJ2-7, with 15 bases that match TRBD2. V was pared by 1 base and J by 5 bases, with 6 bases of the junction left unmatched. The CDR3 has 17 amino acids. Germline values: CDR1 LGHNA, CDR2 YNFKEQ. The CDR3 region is CASSQVGGLAGGHEQYF. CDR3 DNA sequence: TGTGCCAGCAGCCAAGTGGGAGGACTAGCGGGAGGGCACGAGCAGTACTTC.

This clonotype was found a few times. The CDR3, as DNA: TGTGCCACCAGCAGTTATACAGGGGGCACAGAGACCCAGTACTTC. This encodes CATSSYTGGTETQYF. The genes are TRBV15 and TRBJ2-5; 9 nucleotides match TRBD1. V was clipped by 3 bases and J by 4 bases; unmatched bases: 6. There are 15 residues in the CDR3. Germline V gene sequence: CDR1 LNHNV, CDR2 YYDKDF (reference sequence). The full variable domain, completed using reference TRBV15 and TRBJ2-5, is DAMVIQNPRYQVTQFGKPVTLSCSQTLNHNVMYWYQQKSSQAPKLLFHYYDKDFNNEADTPDNFQSRRPNTSFCFLDIRSPGLGDTAMYLCATSSYTGGTETQYFGPGTRLLVL.

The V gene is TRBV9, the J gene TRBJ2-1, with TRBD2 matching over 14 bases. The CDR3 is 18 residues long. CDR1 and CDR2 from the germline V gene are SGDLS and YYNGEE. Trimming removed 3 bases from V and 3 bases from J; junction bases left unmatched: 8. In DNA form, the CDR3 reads TGTGCCAGCAGCGCCGGGGGACTAGCGGGAGAAATCTACAATGAGCAGTTCTTC. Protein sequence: CASSAGGLAGEIYNEQFF.

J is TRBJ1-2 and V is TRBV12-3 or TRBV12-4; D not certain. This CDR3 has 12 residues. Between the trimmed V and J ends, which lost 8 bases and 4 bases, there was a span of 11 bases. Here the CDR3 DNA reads TGTGCCAGCGGTTATGGGCCCTATGGCTACACCTTC. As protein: CASGYGPYGYTF.

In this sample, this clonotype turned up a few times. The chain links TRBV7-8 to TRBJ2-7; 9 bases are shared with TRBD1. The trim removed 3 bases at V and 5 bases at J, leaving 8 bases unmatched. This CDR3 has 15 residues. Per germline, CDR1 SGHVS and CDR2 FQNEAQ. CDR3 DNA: TGTGCCAGCAGCTTGGGGACAGGGTACAGGGACGAGCAGTACTTC. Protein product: CASSLGTGYRDEQYF. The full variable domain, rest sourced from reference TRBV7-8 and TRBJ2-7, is GAGVSQSPRYKVAKRGQDVALRCDPISGHVSLFWYQQALGQGPEFLTYFQNEAQLDKSGLPSDRFFAERPEGSVSTLKIQRTQQEDSAVYLCASSLGTGYRDEQYFGPGTRLTVT.

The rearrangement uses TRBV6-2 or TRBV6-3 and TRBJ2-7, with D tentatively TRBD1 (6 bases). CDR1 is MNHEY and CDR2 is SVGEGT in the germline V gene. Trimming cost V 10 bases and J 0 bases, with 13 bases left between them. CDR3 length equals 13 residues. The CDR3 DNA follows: TGTGCCACCCAGAGGACAGCCTCCTACGAGCAGTACTTC. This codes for CATQRTASYEQYF.

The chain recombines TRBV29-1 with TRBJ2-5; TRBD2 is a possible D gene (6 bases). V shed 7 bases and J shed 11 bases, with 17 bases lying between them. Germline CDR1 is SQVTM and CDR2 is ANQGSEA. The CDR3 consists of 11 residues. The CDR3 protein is CSATTSREQYF. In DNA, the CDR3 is TGCAGCGCCACGACTAGTAGGGAGCAGTACTTC.